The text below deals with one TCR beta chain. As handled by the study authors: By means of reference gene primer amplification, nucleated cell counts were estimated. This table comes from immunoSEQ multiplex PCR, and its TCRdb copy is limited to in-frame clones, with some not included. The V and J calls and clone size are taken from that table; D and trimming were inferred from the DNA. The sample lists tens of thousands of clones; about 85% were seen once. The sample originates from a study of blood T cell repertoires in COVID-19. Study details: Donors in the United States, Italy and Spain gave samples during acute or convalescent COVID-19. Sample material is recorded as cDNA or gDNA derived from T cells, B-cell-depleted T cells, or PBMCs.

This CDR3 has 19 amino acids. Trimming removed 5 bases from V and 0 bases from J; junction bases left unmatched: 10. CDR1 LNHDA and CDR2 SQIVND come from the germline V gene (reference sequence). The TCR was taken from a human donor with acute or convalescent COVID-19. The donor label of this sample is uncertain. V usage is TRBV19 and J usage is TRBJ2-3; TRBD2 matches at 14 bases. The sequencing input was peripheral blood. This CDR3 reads CASSGRLAGGPYSTDTQYF. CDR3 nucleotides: TGTGCCAGTAGTGGAAGACTAGCGGGAGGGCCTTATAGCACAGATACGCAGTATTTT.